The clone carrying this TCR beta chain was detected a few times. Antigen specificity is unknown. The source of the sample is a study of identical twins. Study-wide results and limits: Beta clonotypes that were abundant in cord blood contained fewer insertions, a pattern absent from memory repertoires. Shared out-of-frame alpha sequences (those common to twins) showed excess low generation probability. The study based its conclusions on cross-sectional statistical analysis and did not follow the same donors.

The CDR3 totals 14 residues. The V end was cut by 0 bases, the J end by 7 bases, with 14 bases between. CDR1 DFQATT and CDR2 SNEGSKA come from the germline V gene (reference sequence). Unique molecular identifiers were present on the cDNA, and a universal primer site came from template switching. TCRdb recomputed calls from the 5' RACE reads with MiXCR, one row per CDR3 protein. The sample shows under 500,000 distinct CDR3 sequences, approximately 14% of them seen only once. This sample was shared with a second study, whose subject was yellow fever vaccine responses in identical twins.

This sequence originates from a woman under 30 in good health. The gene calls are TRBV20-1 and TRBJ2-3, with D uncertain. Material: CD4+ T cells sorted from blood. The CDR3 DNA follows: TGCAGTGCTAGAGATTCCCTAACTATATATACGCAGTATTTT. It codes for CSARDSLTIYTQYF.